This T cell receptor (beta chain) was retrieved from a study of beta chain features in type 1 diabetes. The sample holds a few counts of this clone. Its antigen is not identified. The study reverse transcribed the entire isolated RNA, so it sequenced expressed TCRB transcripts. Repertoires were generated with immunoSEQ multiplex PCR, while TCRdb's copy carries only in-frame clones and drops some. The profile covers around 240,000 clones, with approximately 16% appearing a single time and about 0.092% taken by the ten largest. Findings and caveats of the study: Moderate but significant shortening of TCRB CDR3s was recorded in all four CD4+ subsets from Type 1 diabetes patients.

Sequences were obtained from naive CD4+ T cells from blood. The sequence was collected from a man in his thirties or forties with type 1 diabetes.

CDR3: CATHRDSGRSGYGYTF. In DNA, the CDR3 is TGTGCCACCCATCGGGACAGCGGAAGGTCAGGCTATGGCTACACCTTC. V and J are TRBV28 and TRBJ1-2; 7 nucleotides match TRBD1. This CDR3 is built from 16 residues. V lost 10 bases and J lost 4; bases outside the gene matches: 18. From germline, CDR1 is MDHEN and CDR2 SYDVKM.